This passage covers 11 T cell receptor beta chains from one sample sequenced in a study of T-cell reconstitution after alpha-beta-depleted transplantation in children. Preparation of the TCRbeta library involved a method that used unique molecular identifiers. TCRdb reprocessed the PCR reads via MiXCR and lists one record per CDR3 protein. The sample lists approximately 130,000 distinct CDR3 sequences, approximately 8.7% occurring once. The sequenced sample was PBMCs, mostly from graft donor cells, obtained 180 days after TCRalphabeta/CD19-depleted stem cell transplant. The receptors shown here come from a girl in the first two years of life who had a stem cell transplant for combined immunodeficiency, so the T cells may come from the graft donor.

This clonotype turned up a few times. The rearrangement uses TRBV10-3 and TRBJ1-1, with TRBD1 identical over 12 bases. With V trimmed by 2 bases and J by 1 base, 2 bases remained unmatched. The CDR3 runs 16 residues. The germline V gene has CDR1 ENHRY and CDR2 SYGVKD. The CDR3 DNA reads as TGTGCCATCAGTGAGGGGGACAGGGGGCCGAACACTGAAGCTTTCTTT. Encoded protein: CAISEGDRGPNTEAFF.

This clonotype was seen once. V and J are TRBV29-1 and TRBJ1-3, with D unresolved. This CDR3 spans 15 amino acids. CDR1 is SQVTM and CDR2 is ANQGSEA in the germline V gene. V gave up 3 bases and J gave up 0 bases, with 12 bases separating them. This CDR3 is CSVDGRTSSGNTIYF. The CDR3, as DNA: TGCAGCGTTGATGGGAGGACTTCCTCTGGAAACACCATATATTTT.

This clonotype was seen more than once but under ten times. The chain has TRBV20-1 and TRBJ2-7; D remains unclear. With 3 bases removed from V and 3 bases from J, the gap between germline ends came to 18 bases. The CDR3 is 15 residues long. CDR1 DFQATT and CDR2 SNEGSKA come from the germline V gene (reference sequence). As DNA, the CDR3 is TGCAGTGCTAGGAAATTTCGGATAGGCAGCTACGAGCAGTACTTC. Amino acids: CSARKFRIGSYEQYF.

The chain couples TRBV7-9 to TRBJ2-7, with D possibly matching TRBD2 (6 bases). V lost 7 bases and J 4 bases, leaving 20 bases between the germline ends. The CDR3 consists of 15 residues. Germline CDR1 reads SEHNR; CDR2 reads FQNEAQ (reference sequence). CDR3 amino acids: CASTPEGQARYEQYF. The CDR3 DNA sequence: TGTGCCAGCACCCCGGAGGGCCAAGCCCGATACGAGCAGTACTTC.

This clonotype has at least ten counts. The rearrangement links TRBV5-1 to TRBJ2-5; D unresolved. Per the germline V gene, CDR1 is SGHRS and CDR2 is YFSETQ. The V gene lost 6 bases and the J gene lost 1 base, with 13 bases spanning the gap. This CDR3 has 14 amino acids. This chain's CDR3 is CASNPYASQETQYF. The CDR3 DNA reads as TGCGCCAGCAACCCCTACGCTTCCCAAGAGACCCAGTACTTC.

The chain uses TRBV20-1 and TRBJ2-4; 9 bases match TRBD1. Germline V gene sequence: CDR1 DFQATT, CDR2 SNEGSKA (reference sequence). V gave up 4 bases and J gave up 0 bases; unmatched junction bases: 10. CDR3 length: 17 amino acids. CDR3 sequence (DNA): TGCAGTGCTACGAGGGGGACAGGGTTCCGAGCCAAAAACATTCAGTACTTC. It is translated as CSATRGTGFRAKNIQYF.

The chain recombines TRBV7-2 with TRBJ1-3; D remains unclear. Trimming took off 5 bases at V and 7 bases at J, with 24 bases between the two ends. CDR3 length: 17 residues. Germline V gene sequence: CDR1 SGHTA, CDR2 FQGNSA. The CDR3 reads CASSPLAPGPLMNTIYF. Here the CDR3 DNA reads TGTGCCAGCAGCCCTTTAGCCCCCGGCCCCTTAATGAACACCATATATTTT. The whole variable domain, filled in from reference TRBV7-2 and TRBJ1-3, reads GAGVSQSPSNKVTEKGKDVELRCDPISGHTALYWYRQSLGQGLEFLIYFQGNSAPDKSGLPSDRFSAERTGGSVSTLTIQRTQQEDSAVYLCASSPLAPGPLMNTIYFGEGSWLTVV.

The chain couples TRBV20-1 to TRBJ2-3; TRBD2 matches 13 bases. V was pared by 2 bases and J by 4 bases, with 9 bases of the junction left unmatched. This CDR3 has 17 residues. The germline V gene has CDR1 DFQATT and CDR2 SNEGSKA (reference sequence). CDR3 DNA: TGCAGTGCTAGATCCGCGGAGACTAGCGGGAGGCCAGATACGCAGTATTTT. This encodes CSARSAETSGRPDTQYF.

This clonotype has ten or more counts. The chain has TRBV12-3 or TRBV12-4 and TRBJ2-2, with 8 bases matching TRBD2. J gave up 3 bases and V 6 bases, and 6 bases lay outside the gene matches. The CDR3 totals 15 residues. CDR3 protein: CASSPGLAYTGELFF. Here the CDR3 DNA reads TGTGCCAGCAGCCCAGGACTAGCTTACACCGGGGAGCTGTTTTTT.

This clonotype was found a few times. The chain is built from TRBV28 and TRBJ2-4, with a tentative D call TRBD1 (7 bases). This CDR3 is 18 amino acids long. V was clipped by 7 bases and J by 0 bases, with 22 bases between them. Germline assignment: CDR1 MDHEN and CDR2 SYDVKM. The chain's CDR3 is CASTWRRGPQIAKNIQYF. Here the CDR3 DNA reads TGTGCCAGCACTTGGAGGAGGGGGCCCCAAATAGCCAAAAACATTCAGTACTTC.

In its sample, this clonotype was seen a few times. This chain uses TRBV7-3 with TRBJ2-6; D might be TRBD1 (6 bases). This CDR3 region has 16 residues. Germline V CDR1 and CDR2: SGHTA, FQGTGA. V was pared by 5 bases and J by 0 bases, with 11 bases between. The CDR3 protein is CASSPQGGSGANVLTF. Here the CDR3 DNA reads TGTGCCAGCAGCCCCCAAGGGGGCTCTGGGGCCAACGTCCTGACTTTC.